The TCR beta chain under discussion was sequenced for a study of cytomegalovirus exposure and HLA in healthy donors. Broader study findings: Generally TCR sequences proved uncommon, though certain public TCRs appeared in numerous donors.

In this sample, this clone turned up a few times. Its antigen is as yet unknown. Some clones are missing from TCRdb's copy, which holds only in-frame ones; the method was immunoSEQ multiplex PCR. The data show about 360,000 clones, with 86% seen just once and under 0.9% held by the top ten. It was the 120-subject validation cohort, separate from the roughly 700-subject first cohort, to which the donors belonged. What was sequenced was PBMCs. This TCR came from a woman aged 18-29 years in good health and CMV-seronegative.

The CDR3 region is CASSLGQVNQPQHF. The CDR3 region has the DNA TGTGCCAGCAGCTTGGGACAGGTCAATCAGCCCCAGCATTTT. The chain recombines TRBV7-2 with TRBJ1-5, with 8 bases identical to TRBD1. Looked up from germline, CDR1 is SGHTA and CDR2 is FQGNSA. The CDR3 length is 14 residues. V lost 3 bases to trimming and J lost 3 bases; unmatched junction nucleotides: 1.